The next 30 T cell receptor beta chains were all read from a single sample in a study of T cells in Graves' hyperthyroidism and ophthalmopathy. RNA transcripts were the template for amplifying TCR beta CDR3 regions. The study used the HTBI primer set for a first-round RT-PCR of the TCR CDR3. TCRdb re-analysed the multiplex PCR reads in MiXCR, keeping a single row per CDR3 protein. The data contain approximately 620,000 distinct CDR3 sequences, approximately 16% of them seen just once; the ten biggest clones take up roughly 3%. The sequenced sample consisted of blood. The origin of the receptors is a woman in her thirties or forties with Graves' ophthalmopathy.

The genes are TRBV30 and TRBJ2-7; D possibly corresponds to TRBD2 (6 bases). Germline V lookup: CDR1 GTSNPN, CDR2 SVGIG (reference sequence). The CDR3 runs to 14 residues. Deletions cut 0 bases from V and 2 bases from J, with 11 bases between. The CDR3 coding sequence is TGTGCCTGGAGTGTGGGCGGGGTCCCCTACGAGCAGTACTTC. It translates to CAWSVGGVPYEQYF.

This clonotype was recorded at least ten times. J is TRBJ1-1 and V is TRBV30, with D unclear. Trimming removed 1 base from V and 0 bases from J, with 9 bases in between. Germline CDR1 is GTSNPN and CDR2 is SVGIG (reference sequence). This CDR3 has 14 amino acids. The CDR3 sequence: CAWSAPPLNTEAFF. CDR3 nucleotides: TGTGCCTGGAGTGCACCACCCTTGAACACTGAAGCTTTCTTT. Based on the CDR3 plus reference TRBV30 and TRBJ1-1, the full variable domain is SQTIHQWPATLVQPVGSPLSLECTVEGTSNPNLYWYRQAAGRGLQLLFYSVGIGQISSEVPQNLSASRPQDRQFILSSKKLLLSDSGFYLCAWSAPPLNTEAFFGQGTRLTVV.

This clonotype was observed a few times. The V call is TRBV5-1, the J call TRBJ2-1; 7 bases match TRBD2. Germline lookup yields CDR1 SGHRS and CDR2 YFSETQ. CDR3 length equals 12 residues. The junction had 5 bases not matched to a gene; V was cut back by 2 bases and J by 12 bases. CDR3: CASSLAGSGQFF. DNA of the CDR3: TGCGCCAGCAGCTTAGCGGGATCAGGGCAGTTCTTC.

This clonotype was picked up many times. The rearrangement joins TRBV20-1 to TRBJ2-3, with a possible D match to TRBD1 (7 bases). The V gene lost 3 bases and the J gene lost 5 bases, with 12 bases spanning the gap. This CDR3 is built from 13 residues. Germline V gives CDR1 DFQATT, CDR2 SNEGSKA (reference sequence). The CDR3 coding sequence is TGCAGTGCTAGGGAGGGGGCTAAAGATACGCAGTATTTT. Translated: CSAREGAKDTQYF.

This clonotype was counted ten times or more. This chain connects TRBV28 to TRBJ1-1; possibly TRBD1 for D (5 bases). The CDR3 contains 14 residues. Between the trimmed V and J ends, which lost 11 bases and 1 base, there was a span of 17 bases. From germline, CDR1 is MDHEN and CDR2 SYDVKM. The chain's CDR3 is CAGQQPGPNTEAFF. CDR3 nucleotide sequence: TGTGCCGGACAACAACCTGGCCCGAACACTGAAGCTTTCTTT.

The chain carries TRBV6-2 or TRBV6-3 and TRBJ2-1; 9 nucleotides line up with TRBD2. From germline, CDR1 is MNHEY and CDR2 SVGEGT. This CDR3 is 17 amino acids long. J was trimmed by 4 bases and V by 0 bases; bases with no gene match: 7. This CDR3 is CASSYSQAGGAYNEQFF. In nucleotides, the CDR3 is TGTGCCAGCAGTTACTCGCAAGCGGGAGGAGCGTACAATGAGCAGTTCTTC.

This clonotype was detected only once. The chain employs TRBV9 and TRBJ2-2, with no clear D. CDR1 SGDLS and CDR2 YYNGEE come from the germline V gene. V dropped 6 bases and J dropped 4 bases, with 16 bases sitting between them. The CDR3 extends over 15 amino acids. This CDR3 is CASTTREDVTGELFF. CDR3 DNA: TGTGCCAGCACCACCCGAGAAGATGTCACCGGGGAGCTGTTTTTT.

This chain connects TRBV20-1 to TRBJ1-1; D call uncertain. The CDR3 is 10 residues long. Trimming took 6 bases from V and 6 from J, leaving 8 bases between them. The germline V gene encodes CDR1 DFQATT and CDR2 SNEGSKA (reference sequence). The CDR3 DNA is TGCAGTGCCTATGACTCTGAAGCTTTCTTT. Amino acids: CSAYDSEAFF.

The J gene is TRBJ2-1, the V gene TRBV10-3; TRBD2 agrees at 14 bases. The CDR3 consists of 15 residues. Germline V gives CDR1 ENHRY, CDR2 SYGVKD. J gave up 8 bases and V 4 bases, and 4 bases lay outside the gene matches. The CDR3 DNA follows: TGTGCCATCAGTGCCGGGACTAGCGGGAGAGATGAGCAGTTCTTC. Its translation is CAISAGTSGRDEQFF.

A single count supports this clonotype. The chain has TRBV4-1 and TRBJ1-1; 10 bases line up with TRBD1. From germline, CDR1 is MGHRA and CDR2 YSYEKL. The trim removed 1 base at V and 6 bases at J, leaving 8 bases unmatched. The CDR3 has 16 residues. The CDR3 region is CASSQARTGGRPEAFF. The CDR3 DNA sequence: TGCGCCAGCAGCCAAGCCCGGACAGGGGGAAGGCCTGAAGCTTTCTTT.

In its sample, this clonotype was seen many times. The chain links TRBV28 to TRBJ2-2; TRBD1 matches at 10 bases. J gave up 4 bases and V 6 bases, and 5 bases lay outside the gene matches. Germline V gene lookup returns CDR1 MDHEN and CDR2 SYDVKM. This CDR3 region has 15 residues. CDR3 in amino acids: CASSDRGLGTGELFF. In DNA, the CDR3 is TGTGCCAGCAGCGACAGGGGGCTAGGCACCGGGGAGCTGTTTTTT.

This clonotype occurred many times. The chain has TRBV7-9 and TRBJ2-7; 11 nucleotides align to TRBD2. The V gene's germline CDR1 is SEHNR and CDR2 FQNEAQ (reference sequence). Trimming removed 6 bases from V and 2 bases from J; junction bases left unmatched: 15. This CDR3 spans 18 amino acids. The CDR3 bases are TGTGCCAGCAGTTCCCAACAAACCAGACTAGCGGGACCCTACGAGCAGTACTTC. It translates to CASSSQQTRLAGPYEQYF.

In regard to this clonotype: A much larger clone differs from this one at a single base, so this may be a read error. J is TRBJ2-1 and V is TRBV20-1; tentatively, D is TRBD2 (5 bases). Germline CDR1 DFQATT, CDR2 SNEGSKA (reference sequence). V shed 4 bases and J shed 0 bases, with 19 bases lying between them. The length of the CDR3 is 17 residues. This chain's CDR3 is CSATDVERSSSYNEQFF. DNA for the CDR3: TGCAGTGCTACTGACGTAGAGCGGTCAAGCTCCTACAATGAGCAGTTCTTC.

This clonotype has more than one count but fewer than ten. This chain connects TRBV20-1 to TRBJ2-3; D call uncertain. Germline-derived CDR1 and CDR2 are DFQATT and SNEGSKA (reference sequence). V was clipped by 0 bases and J by 5 bases, with 9 bases between them. This CDR3 contains 13 residues. The CDR3 region is CSARDLQLDTQYF. The CDR3 DNA follows: TGCAGTGCTAGAGATCTCCAGTTAGATACGCAGTATTTT.

Comment on this clonotype: Since a much larger clone is just one base distant, this may be a read error. The chain is built from TRBV29-1 and TRBJ2-7; 7 nucleotides match TRBD2. CDR1 is SQVTM and CDR2 is ANQGSEA in the germline V gene. V trimming: 6 bases; J trimming: 0 bases; junction bases outside the gene matches: 5. CDR3 length: 13 amino acids. The CDR3 loop reads CSVVGLISYEQYF. Written as DNA, the CDR3 is TGCAGCGTCGTGGGACTAATCTCCTACGAGCAGTACTTC.

This chain joins TRBV2 and TRBJ2-2; 8 bases align to TRBD2. J lost 5 bases, V lost 3 bases, and 5 bases had no gene match. CDR3 length equals 15 residues. The germline CDR1 and CDR2 sequences are SNHLY and FYNNEI. CDR3: CASSDERGGTGELFF. The CDR3, as DNA: TGTGCCAGCAGTGACGAACGGGGGGGAACCGGGGAGCTGTTTTTT.

This clonotype came up many times. This chain uses TRBV5-1 with TRBJ1-1; perhaps TRBD1 as D (5 bases). The germline CDR1 and CDR2 sequences are SGHRS and YFSETQ. The CDR3 sequence is 17 residues long. Trimming removed 4 bases from V and 0 bases from J, with 19 bases in between. The CDR3 bases are TGCGCCAGCAGCACCCAGGGAGGCCGCATCATGAACACTGAAGCTTTCTTT. Encoded protein: CASSTQGGRIMNTEAFF.

At least ten counts were recorded for this clonotype. The chain couples TRBV11-2 to TRBJ2-5; TRBD1 matches at 7 bases. The CDR3 sequence is 15 residues long. Germline CDR1 is SGHAT and CDR2 is FQNNGV. The V gene end was trimmed by 5 bases and the J gene end by 3 bases; junction bases not matched to a gene: 9. The CDR3 sequence is CASSRGTAPEETQYF. DNA of the CDR3: TGTGCCAGCAGCCGTGGGACAGCACCTGAAGAGACCCAGTACTTC. The variable domain in full, with the rest retrieved from reference TRBV11-2 and TRBJ2-5, is EAGVAQSPRYKIIEKRQSVAFWCNPISGHATLYWYQQILGQGPKLLIQFQNNGVVDDSQLPKDRFSAERLKGVDSTLKIQPAKLEDSAVYLCASSRGTAPEETQYFGPGTRLLVL.

V gene TRBV5-6 combines with J gene TRBJ2-3, with D unclear. Germline values: CDR1 SGHDT, CDR2 YYEEEE. The CDR3 runs 14 residues. V was shortened by 2 bases and J by 4 bases, with 11 bases between the two germline ends. DNA for the CDR3: TGTGCCAGCAGCTTTTCTAGTCCCCCAGATACGCAGTATTTT. Protein: CASSFSSPPDTQYF.

The sample holds many counts of this clonotype. The V call is TRBV3-1, the J call TRBJ2-7; D is unresolved. CDR1 and CDR2 from the germline V gene are LGHDT and YNNKEL (reference sequence). The CDR3 totals 15 residues. V was clipped by 1 base and J by 3 bases, with 13 bases between them. CDR3 residues: CASSQASGLHYEQYF. The CDR3 DNA reads as TGTGCCAGCAGCCAAGCTTCTGGCTTACACTACGAGCAGTACTTC.

At least ten counts were recorded for this clonotype. The chain is built from TRBV2 and TRBJ1-1; 9 bases agree with TRBD1. Germline CDR1 and CDR2: SNHLY and FYNNEI. This CDR3 has 16 residues. Trimming removed 8 bases from V and 11 bases from J; junction bases left unmatched: 21. In DNA form, the CDR3 reads TGTGCCAGCTCCCCTGGGCACACAGGGGGCAACGTTAAGGCTTTCTTT. Translating it yields CASSPGHTGGNVKAFF.

J is TRBJ1-4 and V is TRBV12-3 or TRBV12-4; D is undetermined. V was cut by 7 bases and J by 0 bases, with 12 bases left in between. The CDR3 loop spans 15 amino acids. CDR3 bases: TGTGCCAGCACCAAGACACTTGCAACTAATGAAAAACTGTTTTTT. It yields the protein CASTKTLATNEKLFF.

This clonotype was counted at least ten times. This chain joins TRBV15 and TRBJ1-4; TRBD1 aligns across 7 bases. CDR1 and CDR2 (germline): LNHNV, YYDKDF (reference sequence). Losses at the gene ends were 5 bases for V and 4 bases for J; bases not matched to a gene: 7. The CDR3 totals 15 residues. The CDR3 DNA follows: TGTGCCACCAGCGAGAACAGGGGTGGTAATGAAAAACTGTTTTTT. Residues: CATSENRGGNEKLFF.

The sample holds many counts of this clonotype. CDR3 amino acids: CASSRLLAPASNNEQFF. CDR3 DNA sequence: TGTGCCAGCAGCCGATTACTAGCCCCGGCCTCTAACAATGAGCAGTTCTTC. The chain is built from TRBV7-2 and TRBJ2-1; a weak D match, TRBD2 (6 bases). V lost 5 bases to trimming and J lost 5 bases, with 22 bases between them. The CDR3 contains 17 residues. CDR1 and CDR2 (germline): SGHTA, FQGNSA. Full variable domain (rest looked up from reference TRBV7-2 and TRBJ2-1): GAGVSQSPSNKVTEKGKDVELRCDPISGHTALYWYRQSLGQGLEFLIYFQGNSAPDKSGLPSDRFSAERTGGSVSTLTIQRTQQEDSAVYLCASSRLLAPASNNEQFFGPGTRLTVL.

This chain uses TRBV5-1 with TRBJ2-7; D is possibly TRBD2 (5 bases). The CDR3 loop spans 14 amino acids. Germline CDR1 reads SGHRS; CDR2 reads YFSETQ. Trimming left V 1 base short and J 5 bases short, with 13 bases between. CDR3 in amino acids: CASSLSIPGNEQYF. CDR3 nucleotide sequence: TGCGCCAGCAGCTTGAGTATTCCGGGAAACGAGCAGTACTTC.

This clonotype was detected many times. This sequence joins TRBV12-3 or TRBV12-4 and TRBJ2-2; 8 nucleotides align to TRBD1. The junction had 10 bases not matched to a gene; V was cut back by 9 bases and J by 1 base. This CDR3 region has 16 residues. The CDR3 nucleotides are TGTGCCAGTCAAAGGGGCAGGGGGCGGAACACCGGGGAGCTGTTTTTT. The encoded protein is CASQRGRGRNTGELFF.

This clonotype appeared a few times. The V gene is TRBV5-4, the J gene TRBJ1-3, with D perhaps TRBD1 (6 bases). Trimming shortened V by 0 bases and J by 4 bases, and 14 bases separated the two germline ends. Germline assignment: CDR1 SGHNT and CDR2 YYREEE (reference sequence). The CDR3 spans 16 residues. The CDR3 DNA reads TGTGCCAGCAGCTTGGCCAGGCCAGGGGTCGGAAACACCATATATTTT. Translated: CASSLARPGVGNTIYF.

The chain employs TRBV6-1 and TRBJ2-1, with TRBD1 matching over 9 bases. CDR1 is MNHNS, CDR2 SASEGT, per germline. The V gene end was trimmed by 6 bases and the J gene end by 10 bases; junction bases not matched to a gene: 16. The CDR3 covers 16 residues. The CDR3 here is CASSAGQGMTYREQFF. The DNA of the CDR3 is TGTGCCAGCAGCGCGGGACAGGGCATGACCTATAGGGAGCAGTTCTTC.

At least ten counts were recorded for this clonotype. CDR3 protein: CASSLNPTPPGPPIDNEQFF. The CDR3 DNA reads TGCGCCAGCAGCTTGAATCCGACTCCCCCGGGACCCCCGATAGACAATGAGCAGTTCTTC. The V and J genes are TRBV5-1 and TRBJ2-1, with D possibly called TRBD1 or TRBD2 (5 bases each). The V end was cut by 1 base, the J end by 5 bases, with 28 bases between. Germline CDR1 and CDR2: SGHRS and YFSETQ. This CDR3 region has 20 residues. The variable domain in full, completed from reference TRBV5-1 and TRBJ2-1, reads KAGVTQTPRYLIKTRGQQVTLSCSPISGHRSVSWYQQTPGQGLQFLFEYFSETQRNKGNFPGRFSGRQFSNSRSEMNVSTLELGDSALYLCASSLNPTPPGPPIDNEQFFGPGTRLTVL.

Worth noting for this clonotype: A much larger clonotype is one base distant, so this may be a read error. The chain carries TRBV29-1 and TRBJ1-2; D remains unclear. Germline loops: CDR1 SQVTM, CDR2 ANQGSEA. This CDR3 has 12 residues. This CDR3 reads CSVEGSPYGYAF. CDR3 nucleotides: TGCAGCGTTGAAGGGTCCCCCTATGGCTACGCCTTC.